This entry describes one TCR beta chain. The CDR3 runs 17 residues. V was cut by 8 bases and J by 3 bases, with 28 bases left in between. The germline V gene has CDR1 DFQATT and CDR2 SNEGSKA (reference sequence). The data were taken from a study of tumor and adjacent non-tumor tissue in lung cancer. Overall study context: There were 12 adenocarcinoma, a couple of squamous cell carcinoma and 1 small cell lung cancer cases.

RNA was extracted from bulk tissue without any cell sorting. TCRbeta libraries were built with three rounds of nested PCR, modified from ARM-PCR. TCRdb fed the multiplex PCR reads into MiXCR, producing one record per CDR3 protein. The sample contains 120,000 or so distinct CDR3 sequences, approximately 66% of which appear only once. The V gene is TRBV20-1, the J gene TRBJ1-2; D gene uncertain. The sample comprised lung tumor tissue. The clonotype was recovered from a man under 40 with non-small cell lung cancer. CDR3 sequence (DNA): TGCAGTACGCCTTCGACTGGTGGTGTCGTCAGACACTATGGCTACACCTTC. Translation gives CSTPSTGGVVRHYGYTF.